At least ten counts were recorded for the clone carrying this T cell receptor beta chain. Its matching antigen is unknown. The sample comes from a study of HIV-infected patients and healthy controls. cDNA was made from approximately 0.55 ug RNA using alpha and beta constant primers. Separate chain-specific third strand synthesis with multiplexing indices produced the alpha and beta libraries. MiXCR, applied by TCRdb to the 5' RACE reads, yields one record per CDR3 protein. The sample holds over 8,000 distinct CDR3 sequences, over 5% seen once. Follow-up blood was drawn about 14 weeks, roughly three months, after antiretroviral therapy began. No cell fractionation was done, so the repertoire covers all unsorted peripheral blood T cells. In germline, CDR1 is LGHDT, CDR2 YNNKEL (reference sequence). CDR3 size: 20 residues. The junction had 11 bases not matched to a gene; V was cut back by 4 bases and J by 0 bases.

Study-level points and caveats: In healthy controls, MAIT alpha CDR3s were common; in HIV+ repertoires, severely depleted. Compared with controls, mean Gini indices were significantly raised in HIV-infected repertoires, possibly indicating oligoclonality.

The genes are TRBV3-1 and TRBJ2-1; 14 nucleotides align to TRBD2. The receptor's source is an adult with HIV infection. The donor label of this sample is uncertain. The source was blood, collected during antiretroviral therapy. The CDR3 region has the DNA TGTGCCAGCAGCCTTCTTCCGGGACTAGCGGGAGACCGCTCCTACAATGAGCAGTTCTTC. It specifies CASSLLPGLAGDRSYNEQFF.